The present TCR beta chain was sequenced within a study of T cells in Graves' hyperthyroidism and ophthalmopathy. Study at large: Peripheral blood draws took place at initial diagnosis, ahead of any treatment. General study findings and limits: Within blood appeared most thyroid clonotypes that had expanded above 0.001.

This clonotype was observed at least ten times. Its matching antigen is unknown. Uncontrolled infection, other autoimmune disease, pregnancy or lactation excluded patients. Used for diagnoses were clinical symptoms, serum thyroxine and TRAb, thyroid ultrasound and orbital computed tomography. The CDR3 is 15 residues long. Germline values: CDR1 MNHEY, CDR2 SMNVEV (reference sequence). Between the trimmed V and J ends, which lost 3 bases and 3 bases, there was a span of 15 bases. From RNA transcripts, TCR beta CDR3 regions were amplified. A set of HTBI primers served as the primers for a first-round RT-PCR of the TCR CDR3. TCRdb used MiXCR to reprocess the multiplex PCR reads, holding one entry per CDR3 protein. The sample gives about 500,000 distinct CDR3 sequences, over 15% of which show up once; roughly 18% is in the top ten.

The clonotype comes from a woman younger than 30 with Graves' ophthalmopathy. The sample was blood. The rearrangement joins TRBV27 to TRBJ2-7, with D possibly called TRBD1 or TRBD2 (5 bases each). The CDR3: CASSLRGDVYYEQYF. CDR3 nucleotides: TGTGCCAGCAGTTTGAGAGGGGACGTGTACTACGAGCAGTACTTC.